The 22 T cell receptor beta chains presented below share a single source sample, sequenced in a study of molecular identifiers for immune sequencing clone quantification. From the PCR reads, TCRdb called clonotypes with MiXCR, one entry per CDR3 protein. The sample shows a few hundred thousand distinct CDR3 sequences, 25% of them seen only once. The sample was naive CD8+ T cells from blood, with Jurkat cell RNA spiked in. Subset specified: FACS-sorted CD8+CD4-CCR7+CD45RA+ naive T cells. The receptors were gathered from a human donor in good health. Some libraries in this study had Jurkat cell RNA spiked in.

This clonotype showed up just a few times. V gene TRBV7-6 combines with J gene TRBJ2-1; 9 positions agree with TRBD2. This CDR3 has 13 residues. The V gene's germline CDR1 is SGHVS and CDR2 FNYEAQ. The J segment lost 13 bases and the V segment lost 5 bases, leaving 9 bases of the junction unmatched. The CDR3 spells CASSRRLAEVQFF. CDR3 nucleotides: TGTGCCAGCAGCCGACGACTAGCGGAGGTACAGTTCTTC.

This chain links TRBV4-3 with TRBJ2-7, with D perhaps being TRBD1 or TRBD2 (6 bases each). Trimming cost V 0 bases and J 4 bases, with 16 bases left between them. The CDR3 is 16 amino acids. CDR1 and CDR2 from the germline V gene are LGHNA and YSLEER. CDR3 coding DNA: TGCGCCAGCAGCCAAGATAGGGGGGTTAGCGGATACGAGCAGTACTTC. It specifies CASSQDRGVSGYEQYF.

To note about this clonotype: Sequence at one end of the junction differs from germline and may be a read error. The chain is built from TRBV12-3 or TRBV12-4 and TRBJ2-1; TRBD1 matches at 11 bases. This CDR3 contains 14 residues. CDR3: CASSPRTGGNEQSF. The DNA for the CDR3 is TGTGCCAGCAGCCCCAGGACAGGGGGCAATGAGCAGTCCTTC.

This clonotype was detected ten times or more. The chain joins TRBV2 to TRBJ2-1; D unresolved. Germline loops: CDR1 SNHLY, CDR2 FYNNEI. V was shortened by 4 bases and J by 0 bases, with 4 bases between the two germline ends. The CDR3 consists of 13 residues. In nucleotides, the CDR3 is TGTGCCAGCAGTGTTTACTCCTACAATGAGCAGTTCTTC. Encoded protein: CASSVYSYNEQFF.

This clonotype has a single count. This may arise from a read error, as a much more abundant clone is one base away. The genes are TRBV2 and TRBJ1-2; D gene ambiguous. This CDR3 has 13 residues. Germline loops: CDR1 SNHLY, CDR2 FYNNEI. The CDR3 here is CASSEGRRDGYAF. DNA for the CDR3: TGTGCCAGCAGTGAAGGTCGCCGCGATGGCTACGCCTTC.

There are many counts of this clonotype. The chain links TRBV12-3 or TRBV12-4 to TRBJ2-3, with 7 bases that match TRBD1. The CDR3 extends over 13 amino acids. V shed 6 bases and J 6 bases; nucleotides not matched to a gene: 6. Here the CDR3 reads CASRRTGTDTQYF. CDR3 nucleotide sequence: TGTGCCAGCAGGCGGACAGGAACGGATACGCAGTATTTT.

This clonotype was detected only a few times. This chain joins TRBV11-2 and TRBJ2-3; D might be TRBD2 (5 bases). Per the germline V gene, CDR1 is SGHAT and CDR2 is FQNNGV. The CDR3 is 17 amino acids. Trimming pared 7 bases from V and 1 base from J, leaving 21 bases between. CDR3 nucleotide sequence: TGTGCCAGCATTGGGTTTATCGTAGGACTCCGCACAGATACGCAGTATTTT. Its protein product is CASIGFIVGLRTDTQYF.

CDR3 nucleotides: TGTGCCAGCAGTTACCCTGGACTAGCGGGATTGGAGACCCAGTACTTC. Its protein is CASSYPGLAGLETQYF. The chain has TRBV6-2 or TRBV6-3 and TRBJ2-5; 12 bases map to TRBD2. Germline CDR1 is MNHEY and CDR2 is SVGEGT. The CDR3 is 16 residues long. Trimming cost V 2 bases and J 5 bases; bases outside gene matches: 6.

For this clonotype: A much larger clone sits a single nucleotide away, making a read error possible. The chain has TRBV12-3 or TRBV12-4 and TRBJ1-1; D may be TRBD1 (5 bases). CDR3 length: 16 amino acids. The CDR3 loop reads CDSSLSRDSPPLEAFF. DNA for the CDR3: TGTGACAGCAGTTTGAGTAGGGACTCTCCCCCACTTGAAGCTTTCTTT.

J is TRBJ2-7 and V is TRBV27, with TRBD1 matching 10 bases. The trim removed 2 bases at V and 6 bases at J, leaving 7 bases unmatched. There are 15 residues in the CDR3. CDR1 is MNHEY, CDR2 SMNVEV, per germline (reference sequence). The CDR3 nucleotides read TGTGCCAGCAGTTTAGTGGGGACAGGGGTTGGCGAGCAGTACTTC. It specifies CASSLVGTGVGEQYF.

V usage is TRBV9 and J usage is TRBJ1-5; 7 bases are shared with TRBD1. In germline, CDR1 is SGDLS, CDR2 YYNGEE. Trimming cost V 3 bases and J 5 bases; bases outside gene matches: 2. This CDR3 region has 13 residues. The CDR3 sequence is CASSATGHQPQHF. The CDR3 DNA sequence: TGTGCCAGCAGCGCGACAGGGCATCAGCCCCAGCATTTT.

Comments on this clonotype: Being one base from a much bigger clone, this may be a read error. This chain uses TRBV20-1 with TRBJ1-5; possible D gene TRBD1, 5 bases. The CDR3 spans 15 residues. Germline loops: CDR1 DFQATT, CDR2 SNEGSKA (reference sequence). The ends were cut back, 3 bases at V and 0 bases at J, with 12 bases in the middle. DNA for the CDR3: TGCAGTGCTAGGAGTGACAGATATAGCAATCAGCCCCAGCATTTT. It codes for CSARSDRYSNQPQHF.

This clonotype came up a few times. The rearrangement uses TRBV6-2 or TRBV6-3 and TRBJ2-5; no firm D call. Germline V gene lookup returns CDR1 MNHEY and CDR2 SVGEGT. Trimming shortened V by 6 bases and J by 4 bases, and 9 bases separated the two germline ends. The CDR3 has 12 residues. CDR3 DNA: TGTGCCAGCAGGCCAACGACAGAGACCCAGTACTTC. It encodes CASRPTTETQYF.

The genes are TRBV28 and TRBJ1-4; a weak D match, TRBD1 (5 bases). V lost 4 bases and J lost 0, with 21 bases in between. The CDR3 totals 19 residues. From germline, CDR1 is MDHEN and CDR2 SYDVKM. The DNA of the CDR3 is TGTGCCAGCAGTTACCCGCGGGACGGATCAAAACCAACTAATGAAAAACTGTTTTTT. Its translation is CASSYPRDGSKPTNEKLFF.

The chain links TRBV29-1 to TRBJ2-1; D is unclear. CDR1 and CDR2 from the germline V gene are SQVTM and ANQGSEA. V was shortened by 1 base and J by 0 bases, with 7 bases between the two germline ends. The CDR3 totals 14 residues. The CDR3 reads CSVEGSSSYNEQFF. CDR3 nucleotides: TGCAGCGTTGAAGGGAGCAGCTCCTACAATGAGCAGTTCTTC.

This clonotype was detected ten times or more. The chain carries TRBV29-1 and TRBJ2-2; 9 nucleotides line up with TRBD1. Germline CDR1 is SQVTM and CDR2 is ANQGSEA. V gave up 3 bases and J gave up 3 bases; unmatched junction bases: 5. The CDR3 has 15 amino acids. In nucleotides, the CDR3 is TGCAGCGTTGATTCGGGACAGGGATACACCGGGGAGCTGTTTTTT. Its translation: CSVDSGQGYTGELFF.

Only a few counts were recorded for this clonotype. The chain uses TRBV5-6 and TRBJ2-3; 7 nucleotides line up with TRBD2. CDR3 size: 16 residues. Per germline, CDR1 SGHDT and CDR2 YYEEEE. The trim removed 0 bases at V and 3 bases at J, leaving 7 bases unmatched. Written as DNA, the CDR3 is TGTGCCAGCAGCTTGGTGTCTAGCGGATTTACAGATACGCAGTATTTT. Translating gives CASSLVSSGFTDTQYF.

Comments on this clonotype: With a much larger clone just one base away, this may be a read error. The rearrangement uses TRBV4-1 and TRBJ1-5; D gene uncertain. Looked up from germline, CDR1 is MGHRA and CDR2 is YSYEKL. This CDR3 region has 15 residues. CDR3: CASSQETLGNRPQHF. The CDR3 bases are TGCGCCAGCAGCCAAGAAACGCTCGGCAATCGGCCCCAGCATTTT.

In the case of this clonotype: With a much larger clone just one base away, this may be a read error. The V call is TRBV7-9, the J call TRBJ1-1; possibly TRBD1 for D (5 bases). Trimming pared 8 bases from V and 4 bases from J, leaving 17 bases between. The germline CDR1 and CDR2 sequences are SEHNR and FQNEAQ (reference sequence). This CDR3 comprises 14 residues. The CDR3 here is CASGSTMGGTEAFF. The CDR3 DNA follows: TGTGCCAGCGGCTCGACCATGGGGGGCACTGAAGCTTTCTTT.

The gene calls are TRBV7-3 and TRBJ2-1, with 7 nucleotides matching TRBD2. The CDR3 spans 16 residues. The V gene end was trimmed by 4 bases and the J gene end by 1 base; junction bases not matched to a gene: 7. Germline-derived CDR1 and CDR2 are SGHTA and FQGTGA. The CDR3 is CASSYFSGTSYNEQFF. CDR3 DNA: TGTGCCAGCAGCTACTTCAGCGGGACTTCCTACAATGAGCAGTTCTTC.

The sample holds a few counts of this clonotype. The V and J genes are TRBV6-2 or TRBV6-3 and TRBJ2-6; 8 bases map to TRBD1. The CDR3 has 18 residues. CDR1 and CDR2 from the germline V gene are MNHEY and SVGEGT. Trimming at V came to 6 bases and at J to 3 bases, leaving 13 bases not matched to a gene. The CDR3 spells CASRDDPGGVYGANVLTF. CDR3 nucleotide sequence: TGTGCCAGCAGAGACGACCCAGGGGGCGTGTATGGGGCCAACGTCCTGACTTTC.

Comments on this clonotype: One end of the junction varies from germline; a read error may be responsible. The rearrangement links TRBV27 to TRBJ2-5; D could derive from TRBD1 or TRBD2 (6 bases each). The CDR3 runs 16 residues. Per the germline V gene, CDR1 is MNHEY and CDR2 is SMNVEV (reference sequence). The CDR3 DNA follows: TGTGCCGGCAGTGAAAGGGTGGGGGGCGCGCTATCAGTGCAGTACTTC. Protein: CAGSERVGGALSVQYF.